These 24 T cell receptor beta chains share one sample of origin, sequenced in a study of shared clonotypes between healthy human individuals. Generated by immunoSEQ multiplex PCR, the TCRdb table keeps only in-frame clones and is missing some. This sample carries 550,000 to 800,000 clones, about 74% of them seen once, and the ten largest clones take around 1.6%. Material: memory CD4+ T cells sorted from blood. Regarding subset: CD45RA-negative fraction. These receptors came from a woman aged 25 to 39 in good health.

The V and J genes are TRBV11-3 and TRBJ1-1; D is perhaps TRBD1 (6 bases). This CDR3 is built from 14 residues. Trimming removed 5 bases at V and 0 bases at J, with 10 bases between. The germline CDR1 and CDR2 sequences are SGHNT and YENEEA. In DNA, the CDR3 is TGTGCCAGCAGCCGGGGGGGCATGAACACTGAAGCTTTCTTT. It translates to CASSRGGMNTEAFF.

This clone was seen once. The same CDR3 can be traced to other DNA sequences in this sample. The CDR3 region has the DNA TGTGCCAGCAGCTCCGACTACGAGCAGTACTTC. Protein product: CASSSDYEQYF. The chain joins TRBV11-2 to TRBJ2-7; D unclear. Germline V gene data show CDR1 as SGHAT and CDR2 as FQNNGV. Trimming took off 4 bases at V and 3 bases at J, with 4 bases between the two ends. This CDR3 spans 11 amino acids.

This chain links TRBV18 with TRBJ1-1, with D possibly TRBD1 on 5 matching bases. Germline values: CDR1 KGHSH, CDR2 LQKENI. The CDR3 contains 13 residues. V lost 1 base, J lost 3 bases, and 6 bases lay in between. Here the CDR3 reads CASSPQTDTEAFF. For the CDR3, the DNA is TGTGCCAGCTCACCACAGACAGACACTGAAGCTTTCTTT.

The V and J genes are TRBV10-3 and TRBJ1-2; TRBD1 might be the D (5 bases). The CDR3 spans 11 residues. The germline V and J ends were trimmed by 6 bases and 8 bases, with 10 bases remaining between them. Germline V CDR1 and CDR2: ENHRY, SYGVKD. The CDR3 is CAIRTERGYTF. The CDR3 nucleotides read TGTGCCATCAGGACAGAGAGAGGCTACACCTTC.

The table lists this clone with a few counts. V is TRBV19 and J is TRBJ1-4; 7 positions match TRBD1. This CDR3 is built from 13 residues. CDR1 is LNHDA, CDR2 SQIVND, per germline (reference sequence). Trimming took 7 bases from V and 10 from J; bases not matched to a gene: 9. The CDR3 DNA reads TGTGCCAGTATGCGACAGGGTGTTGGAAAACTGTTTTTT. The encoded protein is CASMRQGVGKLFF.

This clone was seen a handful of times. The CDR3 sequence is CASSRRDLLFHNEQFF. The CDR3 DNA sequence: TGCGCCAGCAGCCGAAGGGACCTACTCTTTCACAATGAGCAGTTCTTC. This chain connects TRBV4-1 to TRBJ2-1; perhaps D is TRBD1 or TRBD2 (5 bases each). Germline CDR1 is MGHRA and CDR2 is YSYEKL. The CDR3 runs to 16 residues. V lost 4 bases and J 5 bases, leaving 18 bases between the germline ends.

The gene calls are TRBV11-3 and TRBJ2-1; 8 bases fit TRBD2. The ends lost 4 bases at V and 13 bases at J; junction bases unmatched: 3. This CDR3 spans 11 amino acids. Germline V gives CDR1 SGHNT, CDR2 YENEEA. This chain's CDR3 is CASSSGLDQFF. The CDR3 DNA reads TGTGCCAGCAGCTCGGGACTAGATCAGTTCTTC.

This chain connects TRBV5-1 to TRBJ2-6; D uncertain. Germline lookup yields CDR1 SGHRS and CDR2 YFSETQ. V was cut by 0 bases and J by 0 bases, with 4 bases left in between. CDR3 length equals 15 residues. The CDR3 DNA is TGCGCCAGCAGCTTGGTGTACTCTGGGGCCAACGTCCTGACTTTC. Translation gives CASSLVYSGANVLTF. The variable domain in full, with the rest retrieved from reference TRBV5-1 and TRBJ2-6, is KAGVTQTPRYLIKTRGQQVTLSCSPISGHRSVSWYQQTPGQGLQFLFEYFSETQRNKGNFPGRFSGRQFSNSRSEMNVSTLELGDSALYLCASSLVYSGANVLTFGAGSRLTVL.

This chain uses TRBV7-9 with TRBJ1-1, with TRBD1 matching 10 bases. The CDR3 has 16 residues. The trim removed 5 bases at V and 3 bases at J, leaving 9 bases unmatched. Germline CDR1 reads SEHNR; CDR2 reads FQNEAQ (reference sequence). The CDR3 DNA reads TGTGCCAGCAGCAGCCGGGACAGGGGATCCCACACTGAAGCTTTCTTT. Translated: CASSSRDRGSHTEAFF.

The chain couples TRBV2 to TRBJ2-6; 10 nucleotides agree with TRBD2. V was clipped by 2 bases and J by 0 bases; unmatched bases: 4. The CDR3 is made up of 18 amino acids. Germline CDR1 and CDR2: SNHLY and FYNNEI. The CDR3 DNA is TGTGCCAGCAGTGAAAATAGCGGGAGGAACTCTGGGGCCAACGTCCTGACTTTC. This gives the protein CASSENSGRNSGANVLTF.

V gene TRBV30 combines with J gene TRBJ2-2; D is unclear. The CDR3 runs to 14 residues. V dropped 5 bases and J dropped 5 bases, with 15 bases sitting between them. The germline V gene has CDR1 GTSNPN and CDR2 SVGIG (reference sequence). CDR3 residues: CAWGNGLGTGELFF. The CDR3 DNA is TGTGCCTGGGGAAACGGATTAGGGACCGGGGAGCTGTTTTTT.

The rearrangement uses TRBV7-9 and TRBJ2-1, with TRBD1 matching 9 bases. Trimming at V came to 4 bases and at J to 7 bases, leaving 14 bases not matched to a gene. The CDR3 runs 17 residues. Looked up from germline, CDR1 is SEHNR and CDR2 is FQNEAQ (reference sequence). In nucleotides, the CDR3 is TGTGCCAGCAGCTCCGCTGGAACCGGGACAGGGTTTAATGAGCAGTTCTTC. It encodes CASSSAGTGTGFNEQFF. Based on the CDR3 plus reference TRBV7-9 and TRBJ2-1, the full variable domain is DTGVSQNPRHKITKRGQNVTFRCDPISEHNRLYWYRQTLGQGPEFLTYFQNEAQLEKSRLLSDRFSAERPKGSFSTLEIQRTEQGDSAMYLCASSSAGTGTGFNEQFFGPGTRLTVL.

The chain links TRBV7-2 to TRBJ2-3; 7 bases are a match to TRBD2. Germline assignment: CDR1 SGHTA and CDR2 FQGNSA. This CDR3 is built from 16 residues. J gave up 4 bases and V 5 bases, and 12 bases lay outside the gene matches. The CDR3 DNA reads TGTGCCAGCAGCCTAAATGGCGGGAGTGTCGCAGATACGCAGTATTTT. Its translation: CASSLNGGSVADTQYF.

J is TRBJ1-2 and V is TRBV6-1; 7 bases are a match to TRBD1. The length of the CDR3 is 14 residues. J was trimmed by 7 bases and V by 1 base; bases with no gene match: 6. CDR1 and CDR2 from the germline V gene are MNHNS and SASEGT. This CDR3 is CASSEVKGAPGYTF. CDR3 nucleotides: TGTGCCAGCAGTGAAGTTAAGGGGGCCCCTGGCTACACCTTC.

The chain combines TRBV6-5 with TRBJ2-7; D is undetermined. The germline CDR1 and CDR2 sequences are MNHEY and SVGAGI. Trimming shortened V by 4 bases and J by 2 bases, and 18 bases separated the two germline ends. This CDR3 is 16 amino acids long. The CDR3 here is CASSSTPSSSTYEQYF. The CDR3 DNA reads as TGTGCCAGCAGTTCCACCCCGTCGTCCTCGACCTACGAGCAGTACTTC.

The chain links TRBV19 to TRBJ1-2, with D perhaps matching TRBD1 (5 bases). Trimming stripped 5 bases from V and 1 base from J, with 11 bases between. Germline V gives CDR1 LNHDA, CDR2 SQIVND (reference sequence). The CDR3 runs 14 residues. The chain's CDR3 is CASSFQGINYGYTF. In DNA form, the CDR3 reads TGTGCCAGTAGTTTCCAGGGTATTAACTATGGCTACACCTTC.

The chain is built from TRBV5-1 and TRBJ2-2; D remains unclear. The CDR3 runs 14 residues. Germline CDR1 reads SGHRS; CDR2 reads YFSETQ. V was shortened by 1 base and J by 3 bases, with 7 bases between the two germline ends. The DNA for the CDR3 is TGCGCCAGCAGCTTGCAGGTCGACACCGGGGAGCTGTTTTTT. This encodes CASSLQVDTGELFF.

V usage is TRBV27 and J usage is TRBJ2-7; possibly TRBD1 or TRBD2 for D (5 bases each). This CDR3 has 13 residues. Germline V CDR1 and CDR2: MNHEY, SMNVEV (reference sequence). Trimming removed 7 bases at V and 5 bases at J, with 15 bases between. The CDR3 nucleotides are TGTGCCAGCACCGCCGGGACGGGCCACGAGCAGTACTTC. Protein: CASTAGTGHEQYF.

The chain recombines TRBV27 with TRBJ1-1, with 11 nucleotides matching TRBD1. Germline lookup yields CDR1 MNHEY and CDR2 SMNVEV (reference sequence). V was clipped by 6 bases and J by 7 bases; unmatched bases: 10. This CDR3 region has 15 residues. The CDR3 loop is CASSPSAGTGGEAFF. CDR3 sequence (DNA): TGTGCCAGCAGCCCCTCCGCCGGGACAGGGGGTGAAGCTTTCTTT.

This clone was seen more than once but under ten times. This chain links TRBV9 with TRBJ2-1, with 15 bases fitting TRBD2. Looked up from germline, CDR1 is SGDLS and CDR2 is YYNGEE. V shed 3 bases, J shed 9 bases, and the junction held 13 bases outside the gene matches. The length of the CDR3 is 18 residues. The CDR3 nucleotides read TGTGCCAGCAGCGCCGAAAGTAGGTGGGGACTAGCGGGAGGTGAGCAGTTCTTC. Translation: CASSAESRWGLAGGEQFF. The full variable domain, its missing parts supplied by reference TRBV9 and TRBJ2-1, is DSGVTQTPKHLITATGQRVTLRCSPRSGDLSVYWYQQSLDQGLQFLIQYYNGEERAKGNILERFSAQQFPDLHSELNLSSLELGDSALYFCASSAESRWGLAGGEQFFGPGTRLTVL.

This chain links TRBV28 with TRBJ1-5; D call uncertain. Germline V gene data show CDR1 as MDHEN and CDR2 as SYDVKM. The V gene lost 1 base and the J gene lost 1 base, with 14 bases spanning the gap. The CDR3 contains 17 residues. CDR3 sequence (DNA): TGTGCCAGCAGTTTATTAGGCCGGGCCAGGAGCAATCAGCCCCAGCATTTT. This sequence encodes CASSLLGRARSNQPQHF.

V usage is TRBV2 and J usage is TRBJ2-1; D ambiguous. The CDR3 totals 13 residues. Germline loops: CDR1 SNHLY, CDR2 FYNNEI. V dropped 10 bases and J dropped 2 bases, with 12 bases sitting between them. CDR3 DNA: TGTGCCACCAACCAACTTACCTACAATGAGCAGTTCTTC. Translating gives CATNQLTYNEQFF.

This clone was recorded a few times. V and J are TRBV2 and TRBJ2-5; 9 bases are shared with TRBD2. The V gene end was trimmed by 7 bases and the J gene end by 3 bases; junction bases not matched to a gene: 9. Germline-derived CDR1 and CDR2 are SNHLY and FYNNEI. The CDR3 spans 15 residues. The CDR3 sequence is CASKTTSGGEETQYF. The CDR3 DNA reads TGTGCCAGCAAGACGACTAGCGGTGGAGAAGAGACCCAGTACTTC.

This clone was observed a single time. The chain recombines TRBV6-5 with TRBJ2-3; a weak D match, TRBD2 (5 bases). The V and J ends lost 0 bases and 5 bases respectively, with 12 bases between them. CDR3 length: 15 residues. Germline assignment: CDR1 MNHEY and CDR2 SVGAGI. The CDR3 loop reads CASSYSNEGLDTQYF. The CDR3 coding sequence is TGTGCCAGCAGTTACTCGAATGAGGGTCTAGATACGCAGTATTTT.